The 17 T cell receptor beta chains in this list originate from one sample, sequenced in a study of blood T cell repertoires in COVID-19. Profiled with immunoSEQ multiplex PCR; TCRdb holds only in-frame clones, not every one. In the table there are over 150,000 clones, about 80% of which are singletons. Sequenced input: PBMCs or T cells enriched from blood (not recorded which). The receptors stem from a middle-aged man who had recovered from COVID-19.

The V and J genes are TRBV3-1 (or the pseudogene TRBV3-2) and TRBJ1-2, with D possibly being TRBD1 (6 bases). CDR1 is LGHDT and CDR2 is YNNKEL in the germline V gene (reference sequence). The CDR3 spans 12 residues. The CDR3 loop is CDFDRPYYGYTF. In DNA form, the CDR3 reads TGTGATTTTGACAGGCCCTACTATGGCTACACCTTC.

The chain joins TRBV2 to TRBJ2-5, with 10 nucleotides matching TRBD2. J lost 0 bases, V lost 3 bases, and 16 bases had no gene match. Per germline, CDR1 SNHLY and CDR2 FYNNEI. The CDR3 totals 20 residues. CDR3 coding DNA: TGTGCCAGCAGTGAGATACTAGCGGGGTACTTCGGGTCCGACCAAGAGACCCAGTACTTC. Its protein product is CASSEILAGYFGSDQETQYF.

The genes are TRBV6-5 and TRBJ1-2; D not certain. Germline V CDR1 and CDR2: MNHEY, SVGAGI. V lost 0 bases, J lost 4 bases, and 15 bases lay in between. The CDR3 length is 16 residues. CDR3 residues: CASSYSRHGTIYGYTF. CDR3 in DNA: TGTGCCAGCAGTTACTCGAGACACGGAACCATCTATGGCTACACCTTC.

This clone was recorded once. An end of the junction differs from the germline gene, which may be a read error. The J gene is TRBJ2-1, the V gene TRBV7-9; TRBD2 matches at 10 bases. The germline V gene encodes CDR1 SEHNR and CDR2 FQNEAQ (reference sequence). This CDR3 region has 14 residues. The DNA of the CDR3 is TGTGCCAGCAGCTCGATGGGACTAGCGCGGCATGGGGTCTTC. Its translation: CASSSMGLARHGVF.

This chain joins TRBV5-1 and TRBJ1-1; the D gene is possibly TRBD1 (5 bases). Germline V gives CDR1 SGHRS, CDR2 YFSETQ. Trimming took off 0 bases at V and 5 bases at J, with 17 bases between the two ends. The CDR3 has 16 residues. CDR3 in DNA: TGCGCCAGCAGCTTGGATCCGCAGGGTAGAAGGACTGAAGCTTTCTTT. Its protein product is CASSLDPQGRRTEAFF.

This chain uses TRBV7-2 with TRBJ1-1; 8 nucleotides match TRBD1. The CDR3 is 15 amino acids. Germline-derived CDR1 and CDR2 are SGHTA and FQGNSA. After removal of 4 bases from V and 4 bases from J, the junction contained 8 bases not matched to a gene. CDR3 in amino acids: CASSSDGQGGTEAFF. The CDR3, as DNA: TGTGCCAGCAGCTCCGACGGACAGGGAGGCACTGAAGCTTTCTTT.

V usage is TRBV11-2 and J usage is TRBJ1-2, with 8 bases lining up with TRBD1. V dropped 1 base and J dropped 8; count of bases not matched to a gene: 12. Germline values: CDR1 SGHAT, CDR2 FQNNGV. This CDR3 region has 16 residues. This CDR3 reads CASSLGGQANYGGYTF. As DNA, the CDR3 is TGTGCCAGCAGCTTAGGGGGACAGGCTAACTATGGAGGCTACACCTTC.

This sequence joins TRBV6-1 and TRBJ2-3; 7 nucleotides align to TRBD1. The junction had 9 bases not matched to a gene; V was cut back by 3 bases and J by 3 bases. The germline V gene encodes CDR1 MNHNS and CDR2 SASEGT. The CDR3 sequence is 16 residues long. DNA for the CDR3: TGTGCCAGCAGTGAGAACAGGGGATTTAGTACAGATACGCAGTATTTT. It translates to CASSENRGFSTDTQYF.

The V call is TRBV27, the J call TRBJ1-5; D is undetermined. V was cut by 2 bases and J by 6 bases, with 11 bases left in between. CDR1 and CDR2 (germline): MNHEY, SMNVEV (reference sequence). The CDR3 has 14 residues. CDR3 amino acids: CASSLRGIGQPQHF. The CDR3 nucleotides read TGTGCCAGCAGTTTAAGAGGGATAGGTCAGCCCCAGCATTTT.

V and J are TRBV18 and TRBJ2-2, with 13 bases lining up with TRBD2. Germline lookup yields CDR1 KGHSH and CDR2 LQKENI. This CDR3 contains 18 residues. The V segment lost 6 bases and the J segment 0 bases; nucleotides outside the gene matches: 7. CDR3 coding DNA: TGTGCCAGCTCCCCCAGACTAGCGGGGGGCGCGAACACCGGGGAGCTGTTTTTT. Its translation: CASSPRLAGGANTGELFF.

The chain couples TRBV6-2 or TRBV6-3 to TRBJ1-5; no clear D. CDR3 length: 14 amino acids. CDR1 is MNHEY, CDR2 SVGEGT, per germline. V shed 1 base and J shed 7 bases, with 11 bases lying between them. For the CDR3, the DNA is TGTGCCAGCAGTTACTTATCCCGAGCCCAGCCCCAGCATTTT. Protein product: CASSYLSRAQPQHF.

The rearrangement joins TRBV7-2 to TRBJ2-5, with TRBD1 matching over 7 bases. CDR1 is SGHTA and CDR2 is FQGNSA in the germline V gene. J lost 4 bases, V lost 5 bases, and 7 bases had no gene match. The length of the CDR3 is 14 residues. The CDR3 nucleotides read TGTGCCAGCAGCGCTGAGACAGGGCGAGAGACCCAGTACTTC. Protein product: CASSAETGRETQYF.

The CDR3 region is CASSYLNEQFF. The CDR3 nucleotides read TGTGCCAGCAGTTATCTTAATGAGCAGTTCTTC. This chain connects TRBV6-5 to TRBJ2-1; no reliable D call. The ends were cut back, 3 bases at V and 7 bases at J, with 4 bases in the middle. Per germline, CDR1 MNHEY and CDR2 SVGAGI. The CDR3 extends over 11 amino acids.

The V call is TRBV30, the J call TRBJ1-1; 10 bases fit TRBD1. Trimming removed 0 bases from V and 5 bases from J; junction bases left unmatched: 15. Looked up from germline, CDR1 is GTSNPN and CDR2 is SVGIG (reference sequence). CDR3 length: 18 amino acids. The DNA for the CDR3 is TGTGCCTGGAGTGTACGGGGGCTACATTGGACAGGGGGAACTGAAGCTTTCTTT. The encoded protein is CAWSVRGLHWTGGTEAFF.

About this clone itself: The same CDR3 also results from other DNA sequences found in this sample. The J gene is TRBJ1-2, the V gene TRBV18; TRBD1 agrees at 7 bases. The germline CDR1 and CDR2 sequences are KGHSH and LQKENI. J lost 5 bases, V lost 2 bases, and 2 bases had no gene match. The CDR3 totals 13 residues. The CDR3 DNA reads TGTGCCAGCTCACCAGGGACAGATTATGGCTACACCTTC. Translated, it gives CASSPGTDYGYTF.

This rearrangement joins TRBV6-2 or TRBV6-3 to TRBJ2-5; TRBD2 matches 8 bases. The CDR3 loop spans 15 amino acids. Germline V CDR1 and CDR2: MNHEY, SVGEGT. The junction had 2 bases not matched to a gene; V was cut back by 0 bases and J by 2 bases. For the CDR3, the DNA is TGTGCCAGCAGTTACTCCGGACTAGCACAAGAGACCCAGTACTTC. Its protein product is CASSYSGLAQETQYF.

The gene calls are TRBV4-3 and TRBJ1-4; perhaps TRBD1 as D (6 bases). CDR1 is LGHNA and CDR2 is YSLEER in the germline V gene. CDR3 length: 14 amino acids. With 0 bases removed from V and 6 bases from J, the gap between germline ends came to 8 bases. CDR3: CASSQDRGDEKLFF. CDR3 bases: TGCGCCAGCAGCCAAGACAGGGGTGATGAAAAACTGTTTTTT.